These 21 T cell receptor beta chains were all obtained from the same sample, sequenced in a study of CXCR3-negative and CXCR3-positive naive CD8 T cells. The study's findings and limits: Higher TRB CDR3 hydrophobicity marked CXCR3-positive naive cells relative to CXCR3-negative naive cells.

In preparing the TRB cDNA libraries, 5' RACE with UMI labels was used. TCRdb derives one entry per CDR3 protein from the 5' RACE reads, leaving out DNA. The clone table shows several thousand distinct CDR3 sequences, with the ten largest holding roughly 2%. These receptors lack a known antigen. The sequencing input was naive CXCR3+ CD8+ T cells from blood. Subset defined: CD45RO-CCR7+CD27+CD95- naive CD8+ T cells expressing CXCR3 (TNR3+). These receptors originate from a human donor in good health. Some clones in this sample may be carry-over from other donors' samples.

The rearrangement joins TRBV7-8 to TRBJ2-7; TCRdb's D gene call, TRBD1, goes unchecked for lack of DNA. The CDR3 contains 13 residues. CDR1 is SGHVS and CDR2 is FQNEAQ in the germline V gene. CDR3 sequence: CASSFQGAGEQYF.

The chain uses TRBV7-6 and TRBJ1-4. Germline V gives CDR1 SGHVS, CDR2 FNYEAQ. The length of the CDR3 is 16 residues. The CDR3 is CASSLASFATNEKLFF.

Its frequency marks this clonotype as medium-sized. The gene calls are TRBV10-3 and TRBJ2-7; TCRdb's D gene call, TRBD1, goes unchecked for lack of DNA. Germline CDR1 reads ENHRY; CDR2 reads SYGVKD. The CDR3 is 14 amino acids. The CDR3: CAISGGGAGYEQYF.

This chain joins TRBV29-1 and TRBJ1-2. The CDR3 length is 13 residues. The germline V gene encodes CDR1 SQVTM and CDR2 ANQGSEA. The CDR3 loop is CSVETVTNYGYTF.

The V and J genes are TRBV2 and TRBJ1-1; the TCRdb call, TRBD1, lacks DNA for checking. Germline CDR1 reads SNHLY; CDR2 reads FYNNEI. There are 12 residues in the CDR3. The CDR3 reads CASSWGGTEAFF.

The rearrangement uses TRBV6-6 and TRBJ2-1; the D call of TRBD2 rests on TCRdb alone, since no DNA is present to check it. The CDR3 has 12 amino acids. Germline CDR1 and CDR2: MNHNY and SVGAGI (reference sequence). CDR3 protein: CASSLAGGLQFF.

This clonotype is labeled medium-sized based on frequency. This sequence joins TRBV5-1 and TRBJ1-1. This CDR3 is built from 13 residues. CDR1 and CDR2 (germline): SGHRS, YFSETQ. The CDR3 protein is CASSSTLNTEAFF.

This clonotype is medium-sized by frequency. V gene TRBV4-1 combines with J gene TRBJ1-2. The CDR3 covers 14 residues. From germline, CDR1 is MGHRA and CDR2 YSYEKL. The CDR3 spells CASSHRTLTHGYTF.

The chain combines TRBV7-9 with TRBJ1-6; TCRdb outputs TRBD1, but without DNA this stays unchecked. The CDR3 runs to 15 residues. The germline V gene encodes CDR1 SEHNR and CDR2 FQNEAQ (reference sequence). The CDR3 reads CASTGDRPYNSPLHF. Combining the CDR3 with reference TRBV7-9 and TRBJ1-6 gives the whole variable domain DTGVSQNPRHKITKRGQNVTFRCDPISEHNRLYWYRQTLGQGPEFLTYFQNEAQLEKSRLLSDRFSAERPKGSFSTLEIQRTEQGDSAMYLCASTGDRPYNSPLHFGNGTRLTVT.

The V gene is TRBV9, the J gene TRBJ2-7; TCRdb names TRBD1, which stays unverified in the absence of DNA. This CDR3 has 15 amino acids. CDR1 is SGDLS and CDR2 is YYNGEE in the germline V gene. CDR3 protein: CASSLSGTVTYEQYF.

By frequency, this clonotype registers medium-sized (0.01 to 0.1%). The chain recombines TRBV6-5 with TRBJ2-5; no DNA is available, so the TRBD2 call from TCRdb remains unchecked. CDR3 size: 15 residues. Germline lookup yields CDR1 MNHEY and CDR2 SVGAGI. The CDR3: CASTSGGGLQETQYF.

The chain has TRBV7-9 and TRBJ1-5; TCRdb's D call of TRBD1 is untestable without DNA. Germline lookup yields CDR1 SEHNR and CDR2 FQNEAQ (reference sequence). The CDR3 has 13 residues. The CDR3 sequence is CASSPDRAQPQHF.

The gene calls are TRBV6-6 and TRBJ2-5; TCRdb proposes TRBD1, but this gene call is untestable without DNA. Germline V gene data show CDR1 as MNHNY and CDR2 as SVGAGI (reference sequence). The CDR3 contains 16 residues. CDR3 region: CASSYEPDRGTETQYF.

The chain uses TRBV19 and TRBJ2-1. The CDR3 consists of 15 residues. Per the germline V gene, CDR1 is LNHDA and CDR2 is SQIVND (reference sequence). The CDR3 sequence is CASGHSGSSYNEQFF. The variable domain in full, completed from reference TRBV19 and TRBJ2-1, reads DGGITQSPKYLFRKEGQNVTLSCEQNLNHDAMYWYRQDPGQGLRLIYYSQIVNDFQKGDIAEGYSVSREKKESFPLTVTSAQKNPTAFYLCASGHSGSSYNEQFFGPGTRLTVL.

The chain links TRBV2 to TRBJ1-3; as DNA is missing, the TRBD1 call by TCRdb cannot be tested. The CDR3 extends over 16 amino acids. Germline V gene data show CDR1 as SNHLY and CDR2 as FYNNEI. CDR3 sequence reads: CASMGTAYSSGNTIYF.

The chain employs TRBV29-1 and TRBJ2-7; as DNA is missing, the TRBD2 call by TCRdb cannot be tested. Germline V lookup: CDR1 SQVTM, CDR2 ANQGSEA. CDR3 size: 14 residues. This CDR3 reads CSVEGASDDYEQYF.

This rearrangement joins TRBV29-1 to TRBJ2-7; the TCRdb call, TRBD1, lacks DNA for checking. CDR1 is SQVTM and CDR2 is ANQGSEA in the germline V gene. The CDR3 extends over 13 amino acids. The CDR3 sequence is CSVEGGAAYEQYF.

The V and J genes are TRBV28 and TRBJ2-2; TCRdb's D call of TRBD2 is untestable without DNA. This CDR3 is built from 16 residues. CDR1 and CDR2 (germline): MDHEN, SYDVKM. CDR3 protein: CASSRTSGRGAGELFF.

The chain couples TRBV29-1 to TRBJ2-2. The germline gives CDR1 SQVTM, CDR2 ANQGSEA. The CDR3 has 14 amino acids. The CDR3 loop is CSVENSGNTGELFF.

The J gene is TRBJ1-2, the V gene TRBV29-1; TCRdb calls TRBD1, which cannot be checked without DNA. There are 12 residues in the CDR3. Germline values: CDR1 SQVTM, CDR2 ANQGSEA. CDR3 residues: CSVVGQGEGYTF.

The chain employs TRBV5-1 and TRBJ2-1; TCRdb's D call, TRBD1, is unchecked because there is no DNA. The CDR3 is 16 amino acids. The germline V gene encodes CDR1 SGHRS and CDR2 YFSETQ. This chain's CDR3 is CASSAGNPGPYNEQFF.